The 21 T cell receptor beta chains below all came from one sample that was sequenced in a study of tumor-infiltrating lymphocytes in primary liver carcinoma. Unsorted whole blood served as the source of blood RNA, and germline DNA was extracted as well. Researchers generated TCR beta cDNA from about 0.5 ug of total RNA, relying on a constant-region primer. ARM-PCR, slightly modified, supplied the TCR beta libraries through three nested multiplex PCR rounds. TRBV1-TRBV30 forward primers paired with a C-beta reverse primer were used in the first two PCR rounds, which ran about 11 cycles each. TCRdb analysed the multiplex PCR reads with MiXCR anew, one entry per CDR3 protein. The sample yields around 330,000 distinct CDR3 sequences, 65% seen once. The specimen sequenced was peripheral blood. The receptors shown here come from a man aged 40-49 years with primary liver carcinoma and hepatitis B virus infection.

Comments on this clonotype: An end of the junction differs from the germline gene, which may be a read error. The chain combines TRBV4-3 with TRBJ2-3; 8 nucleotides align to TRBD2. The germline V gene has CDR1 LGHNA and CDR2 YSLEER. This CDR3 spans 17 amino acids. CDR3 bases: TGCGCCAACAGCCAAGCCCGCGCGGGAGGCCGTACAGATATGCAGTATTTT. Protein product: CANSQARAGGRTDMQYF.

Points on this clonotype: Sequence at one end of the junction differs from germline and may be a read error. In DNA form, the CDR3 reads TGTGCCAGCAATTCAAGGCTAGGCTATACCTTC. Protein sequence: CASNSRLGYTF. The rearrangement uses TRBV28 and TRBJ1-2; D uncertain. This CDR3 region has 11 residues. CDR1 is MDHEN and CDR2 is SYDVKM in the germline V gene.

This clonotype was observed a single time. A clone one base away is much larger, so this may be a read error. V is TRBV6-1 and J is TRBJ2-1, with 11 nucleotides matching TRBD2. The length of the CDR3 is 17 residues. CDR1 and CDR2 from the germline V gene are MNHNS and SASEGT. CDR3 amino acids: CTSSEAIPSGRQLEQFF. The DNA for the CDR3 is TGTACCAGCAGTGAAGCGATTCCTAGCGGGAGGCAGCTTGAGCAGTTCTTC.

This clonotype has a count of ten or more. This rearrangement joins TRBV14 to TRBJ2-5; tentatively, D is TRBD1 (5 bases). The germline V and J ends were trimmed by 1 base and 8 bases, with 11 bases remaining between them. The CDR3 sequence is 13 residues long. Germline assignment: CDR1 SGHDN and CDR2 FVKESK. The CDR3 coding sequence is TGTGCCAGCAGCCAAGGGCAGGGATCAACCCAGTACTTC. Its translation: CASSQGQGSTQYF.

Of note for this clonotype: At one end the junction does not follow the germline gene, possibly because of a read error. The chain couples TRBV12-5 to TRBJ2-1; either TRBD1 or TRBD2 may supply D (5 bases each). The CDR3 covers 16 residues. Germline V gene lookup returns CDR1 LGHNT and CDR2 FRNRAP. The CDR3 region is CVSQPSGTPAYNELFF. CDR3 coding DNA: TGTGTTAGCCAACCCTCGGGGACCCCTGCCTACAATGAGCTGTTCTTC.

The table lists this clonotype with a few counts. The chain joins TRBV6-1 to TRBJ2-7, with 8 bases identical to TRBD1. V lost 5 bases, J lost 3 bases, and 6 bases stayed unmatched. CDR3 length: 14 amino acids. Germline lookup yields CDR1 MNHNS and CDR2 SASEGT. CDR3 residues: CASSMTGDRYEQYF. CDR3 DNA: TGTGCCAGCAGTATGACAGGGGATCGCTACGAGCAGTACTTC.

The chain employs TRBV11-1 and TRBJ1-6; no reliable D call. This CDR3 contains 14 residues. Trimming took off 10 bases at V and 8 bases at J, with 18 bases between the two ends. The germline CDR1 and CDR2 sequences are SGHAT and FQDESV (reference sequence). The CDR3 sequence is CANNWTSGDSPLHF. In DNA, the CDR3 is TGTGCCAACAATTGGACGTCCGGGGATTCACCCCTCCACTTT.

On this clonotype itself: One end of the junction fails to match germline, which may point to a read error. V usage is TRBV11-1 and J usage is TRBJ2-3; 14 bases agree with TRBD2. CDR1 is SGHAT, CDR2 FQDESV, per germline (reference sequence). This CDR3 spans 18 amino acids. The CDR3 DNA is TGTGCCAGCAGCTTAGGACGACTAGCGGGGGGGCCCACAGATATGCAGTATTTT. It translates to CASSLGRLAGGPTDMQYF.

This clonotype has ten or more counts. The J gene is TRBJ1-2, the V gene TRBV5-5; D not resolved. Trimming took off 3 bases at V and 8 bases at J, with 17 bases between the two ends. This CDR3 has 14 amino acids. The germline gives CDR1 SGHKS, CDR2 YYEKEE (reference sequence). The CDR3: CASSYWRGSGGYTF. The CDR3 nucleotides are TGTGCCAGCAGCTATTGGCGTGGCTCCGGCGGCTACACCTTC.

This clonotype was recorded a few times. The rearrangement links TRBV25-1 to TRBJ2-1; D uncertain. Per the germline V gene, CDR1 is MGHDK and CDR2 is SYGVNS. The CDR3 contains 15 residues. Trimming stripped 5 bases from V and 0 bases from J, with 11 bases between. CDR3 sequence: CASSPSVRSYNEQFF. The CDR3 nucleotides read TGTGCCAGCAGTCCGTCGGTCCGCTCCTACAATGAGCAGTTCTTC. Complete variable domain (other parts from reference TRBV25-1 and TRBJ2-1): EADIYQTPRYLVIGTGKKITLECSQTMGHDKMYWYQQDPGMELHLIHYSYGVNSTEKGDLSSESTVSRIRTEHFPLTLESARPSHTSQYLCASSPSVRSYNEQFFGPGTRLTVL.

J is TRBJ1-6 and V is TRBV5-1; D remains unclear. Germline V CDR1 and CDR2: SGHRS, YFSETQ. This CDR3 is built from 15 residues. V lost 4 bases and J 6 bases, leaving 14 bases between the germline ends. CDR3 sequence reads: CASSLSARTNSPLHF. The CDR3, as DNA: TGCGCCAGCAGCCTGTCGGCAAGAACTAATTCACCCCTCCACTTT. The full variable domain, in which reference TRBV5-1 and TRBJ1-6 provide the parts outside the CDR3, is KAGVTQTPRYLIKTRGQQVTLSCSPISGHRSVSWYQQTPGQGLQFLFEYFSETQRNKGNFPGRFSGRQFSNSRSEMNVSTLELGDSALYLCASSLSARTNSPLHFGNGTRLTVT.

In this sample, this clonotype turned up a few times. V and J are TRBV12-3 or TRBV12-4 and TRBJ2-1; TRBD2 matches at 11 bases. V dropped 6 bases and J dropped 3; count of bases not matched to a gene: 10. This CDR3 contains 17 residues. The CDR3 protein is CASSRDGTSGRYNEQFF. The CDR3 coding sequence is TGTGCCAGCAGCCGGGATGGGACTAGCGGTCGCTACAATGAGCAGTTCTTC.

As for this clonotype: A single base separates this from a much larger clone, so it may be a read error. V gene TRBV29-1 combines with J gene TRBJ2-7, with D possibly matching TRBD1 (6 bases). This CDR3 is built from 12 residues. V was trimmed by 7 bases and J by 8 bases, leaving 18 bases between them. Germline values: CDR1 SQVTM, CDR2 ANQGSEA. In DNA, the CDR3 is TGCAGCGGGATTGGACAGCACTTCAAGCAGTACTTC. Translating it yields CSGIGQHFKQYF.

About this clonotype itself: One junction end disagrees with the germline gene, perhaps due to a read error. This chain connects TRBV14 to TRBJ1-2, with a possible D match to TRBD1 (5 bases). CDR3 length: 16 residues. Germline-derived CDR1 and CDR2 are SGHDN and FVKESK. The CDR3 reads CASSQDRGRLGYGYNF. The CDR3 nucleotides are TGTGCCAGCAGTCAAGATCGGGGCCGCCTGGGCTATGGCTACAACTTC.

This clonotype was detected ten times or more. CDR3 coding DNA: TGCGCCAGCAGCGTGGGCGGGAGGGGCAATCAGCCCCAGCATTTT. Amino acids: CASSVGGRGNQPQHF. This rearrangement joins TRBV4-1 to TRBJ1-5; D gene ambiguous. Germline V gene data show CDR1 as MGHRA and CDR2 as YSYEKL. V lost 5 bases and J lost 2, with 13 bases in between. The CDR3 covers 15 residues.

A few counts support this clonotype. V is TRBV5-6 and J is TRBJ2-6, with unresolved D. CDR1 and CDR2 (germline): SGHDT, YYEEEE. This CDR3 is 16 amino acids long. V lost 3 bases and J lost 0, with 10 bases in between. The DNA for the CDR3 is TGTGCCAGCAGCTGGGTTCGGTTCTCTGGGGCCAACGTCCTGACTTTC. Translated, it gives CASSWVRFSGANVLTF. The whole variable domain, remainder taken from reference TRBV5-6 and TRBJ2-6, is DAGVTQSPTHLIKTRGQQVTLRCSPKSGHDTVSWYQQALGQGPQFIFQYYEEEERQRGNFPDRFSGHQFPNYSSELNVNALLLGDSALYLCASSWVRFSGANVLTFGAGSRLTVL.

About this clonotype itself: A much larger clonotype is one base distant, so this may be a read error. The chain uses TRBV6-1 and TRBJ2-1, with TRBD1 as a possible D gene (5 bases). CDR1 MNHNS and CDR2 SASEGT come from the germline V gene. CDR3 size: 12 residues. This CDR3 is CASNEKGLEQFF. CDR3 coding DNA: TGTGCCAGCAATGAAAAGGGGCTTGAGCAGTTCTTC.

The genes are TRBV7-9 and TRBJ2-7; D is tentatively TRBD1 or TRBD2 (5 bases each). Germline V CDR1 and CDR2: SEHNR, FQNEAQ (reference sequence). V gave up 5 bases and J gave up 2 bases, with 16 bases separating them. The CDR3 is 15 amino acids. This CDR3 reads CASSQSGTVPYEQYF. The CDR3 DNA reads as TGTGCCAGCAGCCAGTCCGGGACGGTTCCCTACGAGCAGTACTTC. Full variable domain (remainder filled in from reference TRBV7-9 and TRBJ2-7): DTGVSQNPRHKITKRGQNVTFRCDPISEHNRLYWYRQTLGQGPEFLTYFQNEAQLEKSRLLSDRFSAERPKGSFSTLEIQRTEQGDSAMYLCASSQSGTVPYEQYFGPGTRLTVT.

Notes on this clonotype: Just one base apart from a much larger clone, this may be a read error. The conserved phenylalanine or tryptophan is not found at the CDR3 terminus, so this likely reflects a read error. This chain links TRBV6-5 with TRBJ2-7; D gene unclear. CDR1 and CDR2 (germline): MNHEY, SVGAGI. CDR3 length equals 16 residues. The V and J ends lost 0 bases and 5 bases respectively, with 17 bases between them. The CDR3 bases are TGTGCCAGCAGTTACTCCGGTTTTCTTTTGGTGAACGAGCAGTACTCC. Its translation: CASSYSGFLLVNEQYS.

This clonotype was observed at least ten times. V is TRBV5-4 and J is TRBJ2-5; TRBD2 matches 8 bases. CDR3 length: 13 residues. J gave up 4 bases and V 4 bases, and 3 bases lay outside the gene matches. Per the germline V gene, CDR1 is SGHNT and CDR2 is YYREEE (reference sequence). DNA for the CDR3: TGTGCCAGCAGCCCGACTAGCGTAGAGACCCAGTACTTC. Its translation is CASSPTSVETQYF.

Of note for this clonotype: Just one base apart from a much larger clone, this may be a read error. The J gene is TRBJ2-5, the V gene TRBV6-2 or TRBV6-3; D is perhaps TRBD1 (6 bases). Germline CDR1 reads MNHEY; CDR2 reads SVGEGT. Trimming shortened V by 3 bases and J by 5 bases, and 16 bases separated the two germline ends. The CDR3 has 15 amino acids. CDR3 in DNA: TGTGCCAGCAGTTATCTTCTGGCAGGGGACGAGACCCAGTACTTC. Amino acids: CASSYLLAGDETQYF.